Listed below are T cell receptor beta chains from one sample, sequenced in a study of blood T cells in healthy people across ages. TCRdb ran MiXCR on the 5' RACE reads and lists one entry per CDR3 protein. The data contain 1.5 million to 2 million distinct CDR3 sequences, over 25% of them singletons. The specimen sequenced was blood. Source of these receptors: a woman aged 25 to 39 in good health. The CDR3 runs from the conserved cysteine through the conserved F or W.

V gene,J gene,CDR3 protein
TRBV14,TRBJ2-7,CASNMGLAGPHEQYF
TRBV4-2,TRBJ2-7,CAGSREQGVLDEQYF
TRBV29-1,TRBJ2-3,CSAEGAGGSADTQYF
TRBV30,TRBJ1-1,CAWSVLRAVDEAFF
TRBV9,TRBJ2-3,CASSSRPVSTDTQYF
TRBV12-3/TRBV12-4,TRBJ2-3,CASSWGAYAQYF
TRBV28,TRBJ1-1,CASSSLTYTEAFF
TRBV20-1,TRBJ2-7,CSATGLSTSYEQYF
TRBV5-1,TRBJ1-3,CASSLDATGAGNTIYF
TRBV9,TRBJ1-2,CAGSPGQGNYGYTF
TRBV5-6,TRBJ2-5,CASSSGDSQYF
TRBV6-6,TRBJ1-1,CASIPPGGAEAFF
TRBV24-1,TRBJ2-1,CATSDRDEQFF
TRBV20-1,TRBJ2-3,CSAPTGGLTDTQYF
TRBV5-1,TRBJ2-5,CASSFIRARGETQYF
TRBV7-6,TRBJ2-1,CVSSLGTGNEQFF